This passage covers 10 T cell receptor beta chains from one sample sequenced in a study of cytomegalovirus exposure and HLA in healthy donors (dated by TCRdb to between 2016 and 2019). The library relied on the immunoSEQ multiplex PCR assay. The table was pulled from immuneACCESS by TCRdb, which kept in-frame rearrangements only. Such tables lose some clones; where checked, under half of the loss comes from unresolved V genes, and the rest has no known cause. This sample lists about 130,000 clones; around 90% were detected once. Approximately 2% of the sample comes from the top ten. Sample: PBMCs. These receptors came from a woman aged 18-29 years in good health and CMV-seronegative.

This clone appeared a single time. This chain links TRBV21-1 with TRBJ1-1. TRBV21-1 is tagged as a pseudogene. CDR3 length equals 12 residues. CDR3 nucleotides: TGTGCCAGCAGCAAAGCGGGCGGGGGAGCTTTCTTT. This sequence encodes CASSKAGGGAFF.

This clone is classed as medium-sized. The rearrangement links TRBV7-9 to TRBJ2-7; D is undetermined. V was cut by 5 bases and J by 2 bases, with 10 bases left in between. The CDR3 sequence is 13 residues long. Germline CDR1 is SEHNR and CDR2 is FQNEAQ (reference sequence). The CDR3 DNA follows: TGTGCCAGCAGCCCACCTATTACCTACGAGCAGTACTTC. Translated: CASSPPITYEQYF.

The J gene is TRBJ2-3, the V gene TRBV14; D unclear. Germline V gene data show CDR1 as SGHDN and CDR2 as FVKESK. The V and J ends lost 2 bases and 0 bases respectively, with 12 bases between them. The CDR3 totals 16 residues. CDR3: CASSQMSALSTDTQYF. CDR3 in DNA: TGTGCCAGCAGCCAAATGTCAGCGCTTAGCACAGATACGCAGTATTTT.

The chain recombines TRBV27 with TRBJ2-7, with 9 bases identical to TRBD2. CDR3 length: 16 residues. V trimming: 5 bases; J trimming: 2 bases; junction bases outside the gene matches: 10. Germline CDR1 is MNHEY and CDR2 is SMNVEV (reference sequence). DNA of the CDR3: TGTGCCAGCAGTCCCTATAGCGGGAGACCGGCCTACGAGCAGTACTTC. It is translated as CASSPYSGRPAYEQYF.

The chain joins TRBV27 to TRBJ2-7; 8 nucleotides match TRBD2. The germline gives CDR1 MNHEY, CDR2 SMNVEV (reference sequence). J gave up 6 bases and V 9 bases, and 13 bases lay outside the gene matches. This CDR3 is 14 amino acids long. DNA for the CDR3: TGTGCCAGTTCCCCGGGACTAGGAGCCCTCGAGCAGTACTTC. It codes for CASSPGLGALEQYF.

The chain carries TRBV7-9 and TRBJ2-2; D is unclear. The CDR3 consists of 13 residues. V lost 1 base and J lost 4, with 4 bases in between. From germline, CDR1 is SEHNR and CDR2 FQNEAQ (reference sequence). In DNA form, the CDR3 reads TGTGCCAGCAGCTTAGATAGCACCGGGGAGCTGTTTTTT. Translating it yields CASSLDSTGELFF.

The chain employs TRBV30 and TRBJ2-1, with D perhaps TRBD2 (7 bases). The CDR3 has 12 residues. CDR1 is GTSNPN and CDR2 is SVGIG in the germline V gene (reference sequence). V lost 3 bases and J lost 7, with 10 bases in between. The CDR3 region is CAWSEGGNEQFF. CDR3 in DNA: TGTGCCTGGAGCGAGGGGGGGAATGAGCAGTTCTTC.

The chain employs TRBV6-5 and TRBJ2-7, with TRBD1 matching over 8 bases. The germline V gene encodes CDR1 MNHEY and CDR2 SVGAGI. This CDR3 spans 14 amino acids. Trimming removed 7 bases from V and 0 bases from J; junction bases left unmatched: 5. Here the CDR3 reads CASKKTGDSYEQYF. The CDR3 nucleotides read TGTGCCAGCAAAAAGACAGGGGACTCCTACGAGCAGTACTTC.

The J gene is TRBJ2-7, the V gene TRBV7-2; D uncertain. The CDR3 contains 13 residues. The ends were cut back, 0 bases at V and 3 bases at J, with 6 bases in the middle. Germline V CDR1 and CDR2: SGHTA, FQGNSA. This chain's CDR3 is CASSLAGSYEQYF. In nucleotides, the CDR3 is TGTGCCAGCAGCTTAGCGGGCAGCTACGAGCAGTACTTC.

This clone was counted once. The rearrangement joins TRBV12-5 to TRBJ2-3; D is unresolved. The length of the CDR3 is 16 residues. Germline loops: CDR1 LGHNT, CDR2 FRNRAP. V was trimmed by 1 base and J by 0 bases, leaving 11 bases between them. The CDR3: CASGLAPGVSTDTQYF. In DNA form, the CDR3 reads TGTGCTAGTGGTTTGGCACCCGGAGTTAGCACAGATACGCAGTATTTT.